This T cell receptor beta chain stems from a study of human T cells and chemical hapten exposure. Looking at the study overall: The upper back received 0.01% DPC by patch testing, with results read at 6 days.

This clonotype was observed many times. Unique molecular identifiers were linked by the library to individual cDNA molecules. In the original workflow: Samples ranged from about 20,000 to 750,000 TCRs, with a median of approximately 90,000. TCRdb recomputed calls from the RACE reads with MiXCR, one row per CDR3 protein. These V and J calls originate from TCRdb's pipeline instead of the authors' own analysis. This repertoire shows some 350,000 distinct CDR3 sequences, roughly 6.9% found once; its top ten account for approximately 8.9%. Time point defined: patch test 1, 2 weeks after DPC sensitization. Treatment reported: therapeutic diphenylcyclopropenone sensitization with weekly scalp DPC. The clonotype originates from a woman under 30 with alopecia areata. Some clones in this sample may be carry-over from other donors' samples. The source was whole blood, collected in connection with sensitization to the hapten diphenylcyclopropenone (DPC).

CDR3 protein: CASSQDRRRANEKLFF. CDR3 nucleotide sequence: TGTGCCAGCAGCCAAGATCGGAGGCGAGCTAATGAAAAACTGTTTTTT. This chain uses TRBV4-2 with TRBJ1-4; unclear D gene. The V end lost 0 bases, the J end lost 3 bases, and 11 bases lay between the germline ends. The CDR3 totals 16 residues. Germline lookup yields CDR1 LGHNA and CDR2 YNFKEQ.